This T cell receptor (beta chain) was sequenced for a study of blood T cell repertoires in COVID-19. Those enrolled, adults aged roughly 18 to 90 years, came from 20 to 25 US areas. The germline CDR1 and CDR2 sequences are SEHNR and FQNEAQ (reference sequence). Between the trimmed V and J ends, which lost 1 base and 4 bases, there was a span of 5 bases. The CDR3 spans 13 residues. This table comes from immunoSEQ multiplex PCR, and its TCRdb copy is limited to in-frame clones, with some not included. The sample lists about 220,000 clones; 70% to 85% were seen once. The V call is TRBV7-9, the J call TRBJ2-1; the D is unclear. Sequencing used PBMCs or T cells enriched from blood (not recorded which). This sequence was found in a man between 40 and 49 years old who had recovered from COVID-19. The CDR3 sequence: CASSLGLYNEQFF. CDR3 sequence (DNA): TGTGCCAGCAGCTTAGGGCTTTACAATGAGCAGTTCTTC.